In its sample, the clone carrying this TCR beta chain was seen once. This sample was included in a study of T-cell memory formation after mild COVID-19. TCRdb recomputed calls from the 5' RACE reads with MiXCR, one row per CDR3 protein. The table shows hundreds of thousands of distinct CDR3 sequences, with 28% occurring only once. CDR3 length: 12 residues. The V and J ends lost 8 bases and 5 bases respectively, with 15 bases between them. CDR1 is DFQATT, CDR2 SNEGSKA, per germline (reference sequence). Sequencing used PBMCs or a T cell subset sorted from them (not recorded which). This clonotype was obtained from an adult woman who had mild COVID-19 (a few samples of this study predate the infection). Cell type and time point are not known. The rearrangement links TRBV20-1 to TRBJ1-1, with D maybe TRBD1 (6 bases). DNA for the CDR3: TGCAGTCCTACAGGGCGGCGGACTGAAGCTTTCTTT. Amino acids: CSPTGRRTEAFF.